Each of the 32 T cell receptor beta chains below was sequenced from the same sample in a study of blood T cell repertoires in COVID-19. Sequencing was performed with immunoSEQ multiplex PCR; in TCRdb, only in-frame clones are kept and a portion is missing. The sample holds approximately 260,000 clones, roughly four fifths seen once. Material: PBMCs or T cells enriched from blood (not recorded which). The receptors shown here come from a man aged 25 to 40 with acute COVID-19.

This chain uses TRBV18 with TRBJ1-5; the match to TRBD1 covers 8 bases. Germline V lookup: CDR1 KGHSH, CDR2 LQKENI. CDR3 length: 15 amino acids. V gave up 4 bases and J gave up 6 bases; unmatched junction bases: 8. CDR3 sequence (DNA): TGTGCCAGCTCACAGGCGGGACAGGAGGGTCAGCCCCAGCATTTT. Translation gives CASSQAGQEGQPQHF.

This chain's CDR3 is CASSLTQVTYNEQFF. In DNA, the CDR3 is TGTGCCAGCAGCTTAACGCAGGTTACATACAATGAGCAGTTCTTC. The J gene is TRBJ2-1, the V gene TRBV7-9; D is ambiguous. V lost 2 bases to trimming and J lost 4 bases, with 12 bases between them. The CDR3 sequence is 15 residues long. Germline V gene sequence: CDR1 SEHNR, CDR2 FQNEAQ (reference sequence). Based on the CDR3 plus reference TRBV7-9 and TRBJ2-1, the full variable domain is DTGVSQNPRHKITKRGQNVTFRCDPISEHNRLYWYRQTLGQGPEFLTYFQNEAQLEKSRLLSDRFSAERPKGSFSTLEIQRTEQGDSAMYLCASSLTQVTYNEQFFGPGTRLTVL.

This sequence joins TRBV6-2 or TRBV6-3 and TRBJ2-7; D perhaps matches TRBD2 (5 bases). The length of the CDR3 is 15 residues. The germline V gene encodes CDR1 MNHEY and CDR2 SVGEGT. V lost 5 bases to trimming and J lost 5 bases, with 19 bases between them. The DNA of the CDR3 is TGTGCCAGCAGTGCGCAAAACCCTAGCATCGACGAGCAGTACGTC. Translation: CASSAQNPSIDEQYV.

This clone showed up just a few times. The genes are TRBV28 and TRBJ1-5; TRBD1 might be the D (6 bases). V gave up 7 bases and J gave up 3 bases, with 19 bases separating them. CDR1 is MDHEN, CDR2 SYDVKM, per germline. CDR3 size: 16 residues. The CDR3 DNA sequence: TGTGCCAGCAATTTCGACGGTACAGGGAACAATCAGCCCCAGCATTTT. It is translated as CASNFDGTGNNQPQHF.

The gene calls are TRBV19 and TRBJ1-1; TRBD1 agrees at 8 bases. CDR1 LNHDA and CDR2 SQIVND come from the germline V gene (reference sequence). The CDR3 runs to 13 residues. Trimming cost V 9 bases and J 6 bases; bases outside gene matches: 9. Written as DNA, the CDR3 is TGTGCCAGCAGTGACAGGGGAGGGGCTGAAGCTTTCTTT. Translating gives CASSDRGGAEAFF. The complete variable domain, with remaining parts taken from reference TRBV19 and TRBJ1-1, reads DGGITQSPKYLFRKEGQNVTLSCEQNLNHDAMYWYRQDPGQGLRLIYYSQIVNDFQKGDIAEGYSVSREKKESFPLTVTSAQKNPTAFYLCASSDRGGAEAFFGQGTRLTVV.

This clone has only a few counts. J is TRBJ2-3 and V is TRBV29-1; D is unclear. The CDR3 totals 11 residues. With 3 bases removed from V and 3 bases from J, the gap between germline ends came to 4 bases. Germline loops: CDR1 SQVTM, CDR2 ANQGSEA. CDR3 in DNA: TGCAGCGTTGATAGAACAGATACGCAGTATTTT. Protein sequence: CSVDRTDTQYF.

This clone was detected only once. J is TRBJ2-6 and V is TRBV4-1; 9 nucleotides line up with TRBD1. Germline V lookup: CDR1 MGHRA, CDR2 YSYEKL. This CDR3 is 19 amino acids long. V lost 3 bases to trimming and J lost 0 bases; unmatched junction nucleotides: 9. This CDR3 reads CASSHLTGGSSSGANVLTF. In DNA, the CDR3 is TGCGCCAGCAGCCACCTTACAGGGGGCTCGAGCTCTGGGGCCAACGTCCTGACTTTC.

The V and J genes are TRBV5-1 and TRBJ2-5; TRBD2 might be the D (6 bases). The V end was cut by 3 bases, the J end by 3 bases, with 9 bases between. The CDR3 has 13 residues. Germline values: CDR1 SGHRS, CDR2 YFSETQ. As DNA, the CDR3 is TGCGCCAGCAGCTCGGGACTTAAAGAGACCCAGTACTTC. The encoded protein is CASSSGLKETQYF.

This clone showed up just a few times. The chain has TRBV2 and TRBJ2-7; D remains unclear. The V and J ends lost 6 bases and 3 bases respectively, with 9 bases between them. Looked up from germline, CDR1 is SNHLY and CDR2 is FYNNEI. The length of the CDR3 is 12 residues. The CDR3 DNA sequence: TGTGCCAGCAGCTCCTTAGTCTACGAGCAGTACGTC. As protein: CASSSLVYEQYV.

This chain connects TRBV11-2 to TRBJ1-4; 9 positions match TRBD1. The J segment lost 8 bases and the V segment lost 5 bases, leaving 6 bases of the junction unmatched. Germline values: CDR1 SGHAT, CDR2 FQNNGV. This CDR3 is built from 14 residues. The CDR3 reads CASSPTGGAEKLFF. The CDR3 DNA reads as TGTGCCAGCAGCCCGACAGGGGGGGCGGAAAAACTGTTTTTT.

This clone turned up a few times. The chain carries TRBV19 and TRBJ1-2; a possible D gene is TRBD1 (6 bases). The CDR3 runs to 13 residues. The V end was cut by 5 bases, the J end by 4 bases, with 11 bases between. The germline V gene encodes CDR1 LNHDA and CDR2 SQIVND (reference sequence). This CDR3 is CASSEGHPYGYTF. CDR3 nucleotide sequence: TGTGCCAGTAGTGAGGGACACCCCTATGGCTACACCTTC. The full variable domain, in which reference TRBV19 and TRBJ1-2 provide the parts outside the CDR3, is DGGITQSPKYLFRKEGQNVTLSCEQNLNHDAMYWYRQDPGQGLRLIYYSQIVNDFQKGDIAEGYSVSREKKESFPLTVTSAQKNPTAFYLCASSEGHPYGYTFGSGTRLTVV.

In this sample, this clone turned up a few times. The J gene is TRBJ1-2, the V gene TRBV2; a possible D gene is TRBD1 (5 bases). V was shortened by 8 bases and J by 0 bases, with 13 bases between the two germline ends. CDR3 length: 14 residues. Germline CDR1 is SNHLY and CDR2 is FYNNEI. The CDR3 reads CASCLQQANYGYTF. The CDR3, as DNA: TGTGCCAGCTGCCTCCAACAGGCTAACTATGGCTACACCTTC.

V and J are TRBV3-1 (or the pseudogene TRBV3-2) and TRBJ2-7; D might be TRBD2 (7 bases). CDR1 LGHDT and CDR2 YNNKEL come from the germline V gene (reference sequence). The CDR3 is 17 residues long. V dropped 4 bases and J dropped 6 bases, with 25 bases sitting between them. This chain's CDR3 is CASSPFPSGLGGREQYV. The CDR3 DNA is TGTGCCAGCAGCCCATTCCCCAGCGGTCTCGGGGGGCGCGAGCAGTACGTC.

The chain has TRBV5-4 and TRBJ1-1, with a possible D match to TRBD1 (6 bases). This CDR3 comprises 15 residues. Germline CDR1 SGHNT, CDR2 YYREEE (reference sequence). Trimming removed 5 bases at V and 1 base at J, with 15 bases between. Here the CDR3 DNA reads TGTGCCAGCAGATCGGACTTAGGGGGGAACACTGAAGCTTTCTTT. Translated: CASRSDLGGNTEAFF.

The genes are TRBV7-3 and TRBJ2-1; D is unresolved. This CDR3 contains 13 residues. Trimming pared 5 bases from V and 5 bases from J, leaving 10 bases between. CDR1 is SGHTA, CDR2 FQGTGA, per germline. The CDR3 DNA reads as TGTGCCAGCAGCCCACGAGGCGACAATGAGCAGTTCTTC. Amino acids: CASSPRGDNEQFF.

The chain uses TRBV19 and TRBJ2-5, with D possibly being TRBD1 (5 bases). CDR3 length equals 14 residues. The germline CDR1 and CDR2 sequences are LNHDA and SQIVND (reference sequence). Trimming took 7 bases from V and 3 from J, leaving 15 bases between them. The CDR3 sequence: CASTGIGSKETQYF. The CDR3 DNA is TGTGCCAGTACAGGGATCGGTTCTAAAGAGACCCAGTACTTC.

The rearrangement links TRBV3-1 (or the pseudogene TRBV3-2) to TRBJ2-7; unclear D gene. This CDR3 comprises 13 residues. CDR1 LGHDT and CDR2 YNNKEL come from the germline V gene (reference sequence). V shed 3 bases and J shed 1 base, with 7 bases lying between them. Here the CDR3 reads CASSQQDSYEQYV. In nucleotides, the CDR3 is TGTGCCAGCAGCCAGCAGGATTCCTACGAGCAGTACGTC.

The chain couples TRBV11-3 to TRBJ1-4, with a possible D match to TRBD1 (5 bases). This CDR3 spans 14 amino acids. Germline V CDR1 and CDR2: SGHNT, YENEEA. Between the trimmed V and J ends, which lost 1 base and 8 bases, there was a span of 11 bases. The CDR3 protein is CASSLAGLEEKLFF. DNA of the CDR3: TGTGCCAGCAGCTTAGCAGGGCTTGAGGAAAAACTGTTTTTT.

The table lists this clone with a count of one. The chain recombines TRBV19 with TRBJ1-2; 7 bases map to TRBD1. The CDR3 runs to 15 residues. Germline V CDR1 and CDR2: LNHDA, SQIVND (reference sequence). The ends lost 7 bases at V and 2 bases at J; junction bases unmatched: 10. The CDR3 spells CASISSGTANYGYTF. The CDR3 DNA sequence: TGTGCCAGTATTTCCTCGGGGACAGCAAACTATGGCTACACCTTC.

The chain links TRBV6-6 to TRBJ1-3, with TRBD1 matching 8 bases. V lost 5 bases, J lost 3 bases, and 12 bases stayed unmatched. This CDR3 has 17 amino acids. Germline CDR1 is MNHNY and CDR2 is SVGAGI (reference sequence). The CDR3, as DNA: TGTGCCAGCAGTCACCGGGTAACAGGGGGGCGTGGAAACACCATATATTTT. The encoded protein is CASSHRVTGGRGNTIYF.

The V and J genes are TRBV4-2 and TRBJ1-5, with D possibly being TRBD1 (5 bases). CDR1 LGHNA and CDR2 YNFKEQ come from the germline V gene. The CDR3 spans 15 residues. Trimming removed 5 bases at V and 4 bases at J, with 15 bases between. The CDR3 DNA reads as TGTGCCAGCAGCTCGGCGGGGGATGTAAATCAGCCCCAGCATTTT. It codes for CASSSAGDVNQPQHF.

The chain recombines TRBV27 with TRBJ2-5; 8 bases agree with TRBD2. V shed 1 base and J 2 bases; nucleotides not matched to a gene: 12. CDR3 length: 18 residues. Germline V lookup: CDR1 MNHEY, CDR2 SMNVEV (reference sequence). The CDR3 region is CASSLFPGSGGSQETQYF. DNA for the CDR3: TGTGCCAGCAGTTTATTCCCCGGAAGCGGGGGTTCTCAAGAGACCCAGTACTTC.

The chain links TRBV29-1 to TRBJ1-2, with D uncertain. V was cut by 5 bases and J by 8 bases, with 18 bases left in between. The germline CDR1 and CDR2 sequences are SQVTM and ANQGSEA. There are 13 residues in the CDR3. The CDR3 DNA sequence: TGCAGCGTTACGATGGCGCAGACTGGGGGCTACACCTTC. Its protein is CSVTMAQTGGYTF.

The chain links TRBV6-5 to TRBJ1-1; tentative D call: TRBD1 (5 bases). Trimming removed 5 bases from V and 5 bases from J, with 15 bases in between. This CDR3 has 14 amino acids. Looked up from germline, CDR1 is MNHEY and CDR2 is SVGAGI. The CDR3 nucleotides read TGTGCCAGCAGTCTATTGAGGGAGGGGACTGAAGCTTTCTTT. It specifies CASSLLREGTEAFF.

Concerning this clone: The junction departs from germline at one end; a sequencing error may be responsible. This chain links TRBV5-1 with TRBJ2-2, with 12 nucleotides matching TRBD2. The length of the CDR3 is 19 residues. Germline assignment: CDR1 SGHRS and CDR2 YFSETQ. Written as DNA, the CDR3 is TGTGCCAGCAGCTACGCTAGCGGGAGGGAAAGGCGACGGACCGGGGAGCTGTTTTTT. Translated, it gives CASSYASGRERRRTGELFF.

The table lists this clone with a count of one. V and J are TRBV5-1 and TRBJ1-3; D possibly corresponds to TRBD1 (5 bases). V was cut by 3 bases and J by 0 bases, with 10 bases left in between. The CDR3 covers 15 residues. Per germline, CDR1 SGHRS and CDR2 YFSETQ. Here the CDR3 DNA reads TGCGCCAGCAGCTCAACAGGTGGCTCTGGAAACACCATATATTTT. Amino acids: CASSSTGGSGNTIYF.

This clone is a singleton in its sample. V is TRBV20-1 and J is TRBJ2-1, with D possibly TRBD2 on 5 matching bases. This CDR3 comprises 11 residues. The V end lost 5 bases, the J end lost 10 bases, and 12 bases lay between the germline ends. Germline CDR1 DFQATT, CDR2 SNEGSKA (reference sequence). The CDR3 coding sequence is TGCAGTGCTCTGGACTTTGAGGAGCAGTTCTTC. This sequence encodes CSALDFEEQFF.

The rearrangement joins TRBV29-1 to TRBJ1-5, with TRBD1 as a possible D gene (5 bases). The V and J ends lost 6 bases and 16 bases respectively, with 19 bases between them. The CDR3 extends over 11 amino acids. The V gene's germline CDR1 is SQVTM and CDR2 ANQGSEA. The CDR3 protein is CSVDSWGREHF. The DNA of the CDR3 is TGCAGCGTCGACTCCTGGGGCCGCGAACATTTT.

This chain connects TRBV28 to TRBJ2-1; 7 bases align to TRBD2. CDR1 is MDHEN, CDR2 SYDVKM, per germline. With 8 bases clipped from V and 1 base from J, the junction kept 2 bases outside the gene matches. The CDR3 covers 13 residues. CDR3 sequence (DNA): TGTGCCAGCGGGGGGGTGTCCTACAATGAGCAGTTCTTC. Protein: CASGGVSYNEQFF.

This sequence joins TRBV7-2 and TRBJ1-5; D perhaps matches TRBD1 (6 bases). This CDR3 spans 16 amino acids. The V end lost 6 bases, the J end lost 0 bases, and 15 bases lay between the germline ends. CDR1 and CDR2 (germline): SGHTA, FQGNSA. CDR3 coding DNA: TGTGCCAGCAGTAAGCGGGGGGACACTAGCAATCAGCCCCAGCATTTT. Amino acid sequence: CASSKRGDTSNQPQHF.

J is TRBJ1-4 and V is TRBV11-2, with 10 bases identical to TRBD1. CDR1 is SGHAT and CDR2 is FQNNGV in the germline V gene. The CDR3 totals 14 residues. After removal of 4 bases from V and 8 bases from J, the junction contained 4 bases not matched to a gene. CDR3 sequence (DNA): TGTGCCAGCAGCTGGGACAGGGGTCGGGAAAAACTGTTTTTT. Translating it yields CASSWDRGREKLFF.

The chain carries TRBV2 and TRBJ2-2; 7 nucleotides match TRBD2. In germline, CDR1 is SNHLY, CDR2 FYNNEI. The J segment lost 1 base and the V segment lost 7 bases, leaving 0 bases of the junction unmatched. This CDR3 comprises 13 residues. The CDR3 nucleotides are TGTGCCAGCAAGCGGGAGAACACCGGGGAGCTGTTTTTT. This sequence encodes CASKRENTGELFF.